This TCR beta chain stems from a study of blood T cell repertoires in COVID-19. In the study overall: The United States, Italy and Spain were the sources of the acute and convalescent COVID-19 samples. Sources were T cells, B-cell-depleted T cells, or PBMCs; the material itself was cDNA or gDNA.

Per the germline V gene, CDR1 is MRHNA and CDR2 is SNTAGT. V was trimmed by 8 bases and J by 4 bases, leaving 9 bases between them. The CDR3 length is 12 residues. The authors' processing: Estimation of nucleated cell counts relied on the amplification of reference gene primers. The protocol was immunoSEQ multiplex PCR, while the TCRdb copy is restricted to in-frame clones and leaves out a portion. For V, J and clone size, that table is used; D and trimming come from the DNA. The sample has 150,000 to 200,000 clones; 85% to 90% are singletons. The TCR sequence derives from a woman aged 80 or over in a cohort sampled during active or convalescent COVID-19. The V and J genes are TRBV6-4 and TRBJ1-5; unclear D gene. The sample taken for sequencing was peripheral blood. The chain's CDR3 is CASVNENQPQHF. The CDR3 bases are TGTGCCAGCGTCAACGAGAATCAGCCCCAGCATTTT.